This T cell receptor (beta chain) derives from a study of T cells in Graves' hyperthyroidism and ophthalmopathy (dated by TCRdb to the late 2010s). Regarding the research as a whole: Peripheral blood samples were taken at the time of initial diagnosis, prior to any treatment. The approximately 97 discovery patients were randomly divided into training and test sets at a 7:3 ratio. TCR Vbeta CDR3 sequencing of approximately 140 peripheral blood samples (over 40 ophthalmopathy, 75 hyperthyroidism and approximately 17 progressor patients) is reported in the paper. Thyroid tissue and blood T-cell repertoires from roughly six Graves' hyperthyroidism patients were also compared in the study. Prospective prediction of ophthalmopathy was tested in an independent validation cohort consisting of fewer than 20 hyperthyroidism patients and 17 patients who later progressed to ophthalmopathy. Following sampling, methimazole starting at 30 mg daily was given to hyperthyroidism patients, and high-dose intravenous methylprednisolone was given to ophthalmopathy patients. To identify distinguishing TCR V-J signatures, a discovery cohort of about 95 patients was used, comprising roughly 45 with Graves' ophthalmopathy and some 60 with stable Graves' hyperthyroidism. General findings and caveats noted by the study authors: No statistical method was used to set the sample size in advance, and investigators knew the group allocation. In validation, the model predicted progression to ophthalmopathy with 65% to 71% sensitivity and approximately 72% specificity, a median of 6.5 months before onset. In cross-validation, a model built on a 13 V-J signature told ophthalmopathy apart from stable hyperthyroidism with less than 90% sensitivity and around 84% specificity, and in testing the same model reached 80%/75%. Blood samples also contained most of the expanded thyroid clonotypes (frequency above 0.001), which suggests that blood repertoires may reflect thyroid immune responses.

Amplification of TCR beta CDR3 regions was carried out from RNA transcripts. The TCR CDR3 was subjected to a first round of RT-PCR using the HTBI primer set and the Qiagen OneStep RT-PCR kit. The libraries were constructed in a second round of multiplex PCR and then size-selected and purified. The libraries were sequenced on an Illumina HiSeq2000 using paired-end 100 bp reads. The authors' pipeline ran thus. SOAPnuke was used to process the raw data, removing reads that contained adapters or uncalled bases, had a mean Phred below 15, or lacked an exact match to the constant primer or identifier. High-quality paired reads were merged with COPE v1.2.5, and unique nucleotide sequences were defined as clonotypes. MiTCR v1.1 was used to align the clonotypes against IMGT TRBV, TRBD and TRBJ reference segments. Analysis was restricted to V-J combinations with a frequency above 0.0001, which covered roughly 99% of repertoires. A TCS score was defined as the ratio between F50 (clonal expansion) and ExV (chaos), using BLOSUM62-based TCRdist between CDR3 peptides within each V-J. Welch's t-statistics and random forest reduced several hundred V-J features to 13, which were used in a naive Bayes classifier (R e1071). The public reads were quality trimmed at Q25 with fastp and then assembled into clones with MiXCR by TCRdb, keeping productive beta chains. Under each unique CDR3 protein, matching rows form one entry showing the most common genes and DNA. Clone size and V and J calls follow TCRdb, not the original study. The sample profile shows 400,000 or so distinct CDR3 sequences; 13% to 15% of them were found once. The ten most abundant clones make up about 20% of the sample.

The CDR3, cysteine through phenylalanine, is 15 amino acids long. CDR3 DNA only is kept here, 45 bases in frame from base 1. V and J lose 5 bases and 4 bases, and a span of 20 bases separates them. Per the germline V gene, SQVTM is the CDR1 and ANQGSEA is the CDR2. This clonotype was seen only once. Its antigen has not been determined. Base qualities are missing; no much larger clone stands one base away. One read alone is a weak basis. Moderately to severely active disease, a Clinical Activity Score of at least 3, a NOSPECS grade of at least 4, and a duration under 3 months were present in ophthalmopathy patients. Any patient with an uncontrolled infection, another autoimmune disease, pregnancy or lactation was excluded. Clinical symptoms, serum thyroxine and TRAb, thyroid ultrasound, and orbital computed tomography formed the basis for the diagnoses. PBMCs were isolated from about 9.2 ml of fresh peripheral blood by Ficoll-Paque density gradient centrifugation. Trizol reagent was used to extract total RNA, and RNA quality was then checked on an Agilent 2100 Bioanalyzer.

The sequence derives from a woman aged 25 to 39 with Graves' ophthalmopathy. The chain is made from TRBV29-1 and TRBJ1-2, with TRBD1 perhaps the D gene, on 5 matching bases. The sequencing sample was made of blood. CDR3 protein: CSVLTDTPFPYGYTF. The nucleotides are TGCAGCGTTTTGACAGACACCCCCTTTCCCTATGGCTACACCTTC.